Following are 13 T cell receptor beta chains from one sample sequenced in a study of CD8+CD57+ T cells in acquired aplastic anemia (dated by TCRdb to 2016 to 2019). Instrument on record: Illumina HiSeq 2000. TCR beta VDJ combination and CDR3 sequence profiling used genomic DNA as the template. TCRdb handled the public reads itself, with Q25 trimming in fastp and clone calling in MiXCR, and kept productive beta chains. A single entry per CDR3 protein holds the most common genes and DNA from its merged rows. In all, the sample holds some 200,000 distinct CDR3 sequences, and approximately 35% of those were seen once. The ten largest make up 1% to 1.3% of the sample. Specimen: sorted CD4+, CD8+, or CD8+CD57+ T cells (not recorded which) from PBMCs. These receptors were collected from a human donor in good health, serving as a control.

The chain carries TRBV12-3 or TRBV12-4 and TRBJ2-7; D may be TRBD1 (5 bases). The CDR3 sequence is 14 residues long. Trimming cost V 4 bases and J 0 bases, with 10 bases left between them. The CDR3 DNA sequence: TGTGCCAGCAGTTGGACATCCAGCTCCTACGAGCAGTACTTC. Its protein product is CASSWTSSSYEQYF.

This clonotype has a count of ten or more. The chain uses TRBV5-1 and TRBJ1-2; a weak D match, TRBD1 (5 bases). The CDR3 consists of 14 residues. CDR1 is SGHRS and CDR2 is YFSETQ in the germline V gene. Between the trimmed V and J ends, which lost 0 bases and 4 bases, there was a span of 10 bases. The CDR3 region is CASSLAGQIYGYTF. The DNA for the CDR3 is TGCGCCAGCAGCTTGGCAGGGCAGATCTATGGCTACACCTTC.

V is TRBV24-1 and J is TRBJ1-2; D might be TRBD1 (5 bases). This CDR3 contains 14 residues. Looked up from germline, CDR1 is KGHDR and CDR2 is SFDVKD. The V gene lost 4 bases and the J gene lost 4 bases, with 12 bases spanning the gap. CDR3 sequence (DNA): TGTGCCACCAGTGAGCCGGGACGTAGCTATGGCTACACCTTC. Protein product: CATSEPGRSYGYTF.

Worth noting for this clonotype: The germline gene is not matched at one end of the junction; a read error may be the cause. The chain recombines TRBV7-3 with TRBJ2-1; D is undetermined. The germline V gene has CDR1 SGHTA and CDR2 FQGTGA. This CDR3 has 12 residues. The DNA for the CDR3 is TGCGCCAGCAGCCAACCCGCGCGTGAGCAGTTCTTC. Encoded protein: CASSQPAREQFF.

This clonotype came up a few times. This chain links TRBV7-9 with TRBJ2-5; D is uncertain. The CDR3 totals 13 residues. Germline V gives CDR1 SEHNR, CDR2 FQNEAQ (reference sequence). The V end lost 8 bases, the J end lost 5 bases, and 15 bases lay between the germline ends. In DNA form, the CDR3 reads TGTGCCAGCCCTAGGCAGTCCCAGGAGACCCAGTACTTC. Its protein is CASPRQSQETQYF.

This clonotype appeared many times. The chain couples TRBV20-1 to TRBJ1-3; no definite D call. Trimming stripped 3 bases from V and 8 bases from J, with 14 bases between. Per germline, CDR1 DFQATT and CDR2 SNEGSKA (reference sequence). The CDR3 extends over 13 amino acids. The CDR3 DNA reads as TGCAGTGCTAGGGCCCGCCGGGATGACACCATATATTTT. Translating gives CSARARRDDTIYF.

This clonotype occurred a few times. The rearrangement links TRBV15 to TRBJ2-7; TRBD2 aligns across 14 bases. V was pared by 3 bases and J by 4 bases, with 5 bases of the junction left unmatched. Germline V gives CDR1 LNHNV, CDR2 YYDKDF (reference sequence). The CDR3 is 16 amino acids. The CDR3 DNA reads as TGTGCCACCAGCAGCACGGGACTAGCGGGAGCGTACGAGCAGTACTTC. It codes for CATSSTGLAGAYEQYF.

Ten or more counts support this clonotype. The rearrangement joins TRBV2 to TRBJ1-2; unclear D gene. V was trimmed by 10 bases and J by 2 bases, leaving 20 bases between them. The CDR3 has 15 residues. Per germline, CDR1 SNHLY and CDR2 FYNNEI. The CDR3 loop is CAIQGVPGGNYGYTF. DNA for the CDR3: TGTGCCATCCAAGGAGTTCCGGGAGGCAACTATGGCTACACCTTC.

CDR3 residues: CASSKGQGVNTEAFF. For the CDR3, the DNA is TGTGCCAGCAGCAAAGGACAGGGGGTAAACACTGAAGCTTTCTTT. The chain has TRBV5-4 and TRBJ1-1; 10 bases align to TRBD1. Per the germline V gene, CDR1 is SGHNT and CDR2 is YYREEE (reference sequence). The V and J ends lost 4 bases and 2 bases, in that order; junction bases with no gene match: 5. The CDR3 runs to 15 residues. The full variable domain, rest sourced from reference TRBV5-4 and TRBJ1-1, is ETGVTQSPTHLIKTRGQQVTLRCSSQSGHNTVSWYQQALGQGPQFIFQYYREEENGRGNFPPRFSGLQFPNYSSELNVNALELDDSALYLCASSKGQGVNTEAFFGQGTRLTVV.

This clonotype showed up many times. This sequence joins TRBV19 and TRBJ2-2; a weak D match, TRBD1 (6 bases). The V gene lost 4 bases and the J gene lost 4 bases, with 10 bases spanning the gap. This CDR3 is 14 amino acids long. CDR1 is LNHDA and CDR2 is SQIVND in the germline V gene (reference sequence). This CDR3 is CASSTGVSTGELFF. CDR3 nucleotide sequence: TGTGCCAGTAGTACAGGGGTTAGCACCGGGGAGCTGTTTTTT.

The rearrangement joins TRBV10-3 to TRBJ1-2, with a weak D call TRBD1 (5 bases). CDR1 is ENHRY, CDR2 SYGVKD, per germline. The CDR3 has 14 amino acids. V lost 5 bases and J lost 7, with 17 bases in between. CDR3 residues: CAISHQASGVGYTF. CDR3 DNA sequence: TGTGCCATCAGTCACCAGGCCTCGGGGGTTGGCTACACCTTC.

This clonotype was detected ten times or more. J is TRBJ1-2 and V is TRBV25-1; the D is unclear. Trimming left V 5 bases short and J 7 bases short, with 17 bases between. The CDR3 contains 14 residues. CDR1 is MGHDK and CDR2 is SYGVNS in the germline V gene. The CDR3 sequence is CASSPPLAVGGYTF. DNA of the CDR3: TGTGCCAGCAGTCCCCCCCTCGCAGTGGGTGGCTACACCTTC.

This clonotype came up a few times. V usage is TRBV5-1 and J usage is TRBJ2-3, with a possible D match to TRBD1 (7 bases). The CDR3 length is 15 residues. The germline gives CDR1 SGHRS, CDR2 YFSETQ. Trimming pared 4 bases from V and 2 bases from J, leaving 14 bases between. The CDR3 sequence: CASSGIRGDTDTQYF. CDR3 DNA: TGCGCCAGCAGCGGAATCAGGGGGGACACAGATACGCAGTATTTT.